The next 26 T cell receptor beta chains were all read from a single sample in a study of cytomegalovirus exposure and HLA in healthy donors. Primers: 60 Vbeta forward and 13 Jbeta reverse. The method was immunoSEQ multiplex PCR; TCRdb's version includes in-frame clones alone and lacks a portion of them. The table lists about 110,000 clones, around 76% of them singletons. Sequencing was performed on PBMCs. The origin of the receptors is a man between 18 and 29 years old in good health and CMV-seronegative.

The chain carries TRBV19 and TRBJ2-1; 12 nucleotides align to TRBD2. With V trimmed by 5 bases and J by 0 bases, 11 bases remained unmatched. Germline CDR1 LNHDA, CDR2 SQIVND (reference sequence). The CDR3 loop spans 19 amino acids. The CDR3 spells CASSLLAGGFHDSYNEQFF. CDR3 sequence (DNA): TGTGCCAGTAGTTTACTAGCGGGGGGATTTCACGACTCCTACAATGAGCAGTTCTTC.

This chain links TRBV5-8 with TRBJ2-4; 9 nucleotides match TRBD1. Per the germline V gene, CDR1 is SGHTS and CDR2 is YDEGEE. Trimming removed 5 bases from V and 7 bases from J; junction bases left unmatched: 4. This CDR3 spans 13 amino acids. The CDR3 region has the DNA TGTGCCAGCAGGTTGACAGGGGGGAACATTCAGTACTTC. This translates into CASRLTGGNIQYF.

By sample fraction, this clone is medium-sized (0.01 to 0.1%). This chain connects TRBV15 to TRBJ2-3; a possible D gene is TRBD2 (5 bases). The CDR3 extends over 14 amino acids. Germline V gene data show CDR1 as LNHNV and CDR2 as YYDKDF (reference sequence). Trimming took off 0 bases at V and 11 bases at J, with 15 bases between the two ends. CDR3 sequence: CATSRDLERQLQYF. The CDR3 DNA is TGTGCCACCAGCAGAGATCTGGAGCGGCAATTGCAGTATTTT. The whole variable domain, filled in from reference TRBV15 and TRBJ2-3, reads DAMVIQNPRYQVTQFGKPVTLSCSQTLNHNVMYWYQQKSSQAPKLLFHYYDKDFNNEADTPDNFQSRRPNTSFCFLDIRSPGLGDTAMYLCATSRDLERQLQYFGPGTRLTVL.

The chain recombines TRBV13 with TRBJ2-7; 9 bases fit TRBD2. With 7 bases clipped from V and 6 bases from J, the junction kept 16 bases outside the gene matches. The CDR3 runs to 16 residues. CDR1 and CDR2 (germline): PRHDT, FYEKMQ (reference sequence). The DNA of the CDR3 is TGTGCCAGCACCTCACGGCGGGGGGGCTATCTCTCCGAGCAGTACTTC. This codes for CASTSRRGGYLSEQYF. The full variable domain, with the rest looked up from reference TRBV13 and TRBJ2-7, is AAGVIQSPRHLIKEKRETATLKCYPIPRHDTVYWYQQGPGQDPQFLISFYEKMQSDKGSIPDRFSAQQFSDYHSELNMSSLELGDSALYFCASTSRRGGYLSEQYFGPGTRLTVT.

This clone appeared a single time. The chain employs TRBV7-6 and TRBJ2-3; the D gene is possibly TRBD1 (6 bases). The CDR3 sequence is 15 residues long. V lost 5 bases to trimming and J lost 6 bases, with 18 bases between them. CDR1 and CDR2 (germline): SGHVS, FNYEAQ. In DNA, the CDR3 is TGTGCCAGCAGCCTAAACAACTTGAGGGGGGATACGCAGTATTTT. Protein sequence: CASSLNNLRGDTQYF.

The V and J genes are TRBV6-5 and TRBJ1-2; D unresolved. The CDR3 spans 14 residues. Germline CDR1 MNHEY, CDR2 SVGAGI. V lost 6 bases and J 8 bases, leaving 19 bases between the germline ends. The CDR3 spells CASSPTEGVLGYTF. The CDR3 DNA reads TGTGCCAGCAGCCCCACGGAGGGCGTCCTCGGCTACACCTTC.

This clone was detected once. The V call is TRBV7-8, the J call TRBJ1-5; no definite D call. CDR3 size: 15 residues. Between the trimmed V and J ends, which lost 1 base and 2 bases, there was a span of 9 bases. CDR1 is SGHVS, CDR2 FQNEAQ, per germline. The CDR3: CASSLGLGGNQPQHF. The CDR3 DNA follows: TGTGCCAGCAGCTTAGGACTTGGTGGCAATCAGCCCCAGCATTTT. Complete variable domain (other parts from reference TRBV7-8 and TRBJ1-5): GAGVSQSPRYKVAKRGQDVALRCDPISGHVSLFWYQQALGQGPEFLTYFQNEAQLDKSGLPSDRFFAERPEGSVSTLKIQRTQQEDSAVYLCASSLGLGGNQPQHFGDGTRLSIL.

This clone was observed a handful of times. V is TRBV7-6 and J is TRBJ2-3, with 9 bases lining up with TRBD2. The germline V gene has CDR1 SGHVS and CDR2 FNYEAQ. The CDR3 has 16 amino acids. V was pared by 0 bases and J by 4 bases, with 5 bases of the junction left unmatched. Here the CDR3 reads CASSLAAGGPADTQYF. The CDR3 bases are TGTGCCAGCAGCTTAGCCGCGGGGGGGCCTGCAGATACGCAGTATTTT.

The table lists this clone with many counts. V and J are TRBV5-6 and TRBJ1-5; possibly TRBD1 for D (5 bases). Deletions cut 0 bases from V and 4 bases from J, with 14 bases between. CDR1 SGHDT and CDR2 YYEEEE come from the germline V gene. CDR3 length: 16 residues. The CDR3, as DNA: TGTGCCAGCAGCTTGGGCGGGGGACGTGTTAATCAGCCCCAGCATTTT. It yields the protein CASSLGGGRVNQPQHF.

In this sample, this clone turned up once. The CDR3 nucleotides read TGTGCCAGCAGTTCCTCGGGTCAGCCCCAGCATTTT. Amino acids: CASSSSGQPQHF. The gene calls are TRBV27 and TRBJ1-5; D call uncertain. The length of the CDR3 is 12 residues. Germline assignment: CDR1 MNHEY and CDR2 SMNVEV (reference sequence). Trimming pared 4 bases from V and 6 bases from J, leaving 7 bases between.

V gene TRBV7-8 combines with J gene TRBJ2-5; the match to TRBD2 covers 10 bases. The CDR3 contains 15 residues. Germline CDR1 and CDR2: SGHVS and FQNEAQ. Losses at the gene ends were 3 bases for V and 5 bases for J; bases not matched to a gene: 6. DNA of the CDR3: TGTGCCAGCAGCTTTGGGCTAGCGGGGGTGGAGACCCAGTACTTC. Translated: CASSFGLAGVETQYF.

This clone has more than one count but fewer than ten. The chain uses TRBV4-2 and TRBJ2-3, with TRBD2 matching over 10 bases. Losses at the gene ends were 2 bases for V and 2 bases for J; bases not matched to a gene: 1. Germline loops: CDR1 LGHNA, CDR2 YNFKEQ. CDR3 size: 15 residues. The CDR3 nucleotides are TGTGCCAGCAGCCAACTAGCGGGGGACACAGATACGCAGTATTTT. The encoded protein is CASSQLAGDTDTQYF.

This clone was seen once. This chain's CDR3 is CASSARGNTEAFF. Written as DNA, the CDR3 is TGTGCCAGCAGTGCCAGGGGGAACACTGAAGCTTTCTTT. The chain carries TRBV6-1 and TRBJ1-1, with D possibly matching TRBD1 (6 bases). Germline V gene lookup returns CDR1 MNHNS and CDR2 SASEGT. Trimming cost V 4 bases and J 1 base, with 7 bases left between them. The CDR3 spans 13 residues.

This chain connects TRBV23-1 to TRBJ2-1; D is ambiguous. Being an ORF, TRBV23-1 has a function that is uncertain. This CDR3 is built from 11 residues. V was shortened by 9 bases and J by 7 bases, with 10 bases between the two germline ends. The CDR3 DNA reads TGCGCCAGACCGGGTTGGAATGAGCAGTTCTTC. It translates to CARPGWNEQFF.

V gene TRBV6-6 combines with J gene TRBJ2-2, with 8 bases matching TRBD1. The CDR3 has 15 amino acids. Germline assignment: CDR1 MNHNY and CDR2 SVGAGI (reference sequence). Trimming cost V 6 bases and J 1 base; bases outside gene matches: 4. The CDR3 DNA follows: TGTGCCAGCAGCCCCGACAGGGGGAACACCGGGGAGCTGTTTTTT. It is translated as CASSPDRGNTGELFF.

This clone was recorded only once. V is TRBV19 and J is TRBJ2-2; TRBD1 agrees at 8 bases. Germline-derived CDR1 and CDR2 are LNHDA and SQIVND (reference sequence). The CDR3 is 15 amino acids. V was pared by 8 bases and J by 2 bases, with 7 bases of the junction left unmatched. In DNA, the CDR3 is TGTGCCAGTTGGGGAGGACAGGGCAACACCGGGGAGCTGTTTTTT. Residues: CASWGGQGNTGELFF.

The genes are TRBV6-5 and TRBJ2-7; 8 bases are shared with TRBD2. Per the germline V gene, CDR1 is MNHEY and CDR2 is SVGAGI. The length of the CDR3 is 14 residues. V was clipped by 6 bases and J by 4 bases; unmatched bases: 8. The CDR3 region has the DNA TGTGCCAGCAGCCCCCCCGGGAGGGGATACGAGCAGTACTTC. Its protein product is CASSPPGRGYEQYF.

The chain joins TRBV13 to TRBJ1-1; unclear D gene. CDR3 size: 13 residues. The germline V and J ends were trimmed by 1 base and 1 base, with 4 bases remaining between them. Germline loops: CDR1 PRHDT, CDR2 FYEKMQ (reference sequence). This chain's CDR3 is CASSLARNTEAFF. The CDR3 DNA reads TGTGCCAGCAGCTTAGCCAGGAACACTGAAGCTTTCTTT.

CDR3 nucleotide sequence: TGTGCCAGCAGTGACGGACAGTTCGAGCAGTACTTC. It translates to CASSDGQFEQYF. This rearrangement joins TRBV28 to TRBJ2-7; tentative D call: TRBD1 (6 bases). Germline V gene sequence: CDR1 MDHEN, CDR2 SYDVKM. This CDR3 has 12 residues. Trimming removed 5 bases at V and 6 bases at J, with 11 bases between.

The rearrangement links TRBV2 to TRBJ1-6; 9 positions agree with TRBD1. The V segment lost 6 bases and the J segment 7 bases; nucleotides outside the gene matches: 4. Germline V gene lookup returns CDR1 SNHLY and CDR2 FYNNEI. This CDR3 spans 14 amino acids. The CDR3 sequence: CASSTGTGNSPLHF. The CDR3 DNA reads as TGTGCCAGCAGCACCGGGACAGGGAATTCACCCCTCCACTTT.

This clone appeared a few times. The chain is built from TRBV28 and TRBJ1-1, with D unresolved. CDR1 is MDHEN and CDR2 is SYDVKM in the germline V gene. Trimming removed 6 bases at V and 1 base at J, with 18 bases between. The CDR3 consists of 16 residues. Here the CDR3 reads CASRPPAGMANTEAFF. In DNA, the CDR3 is TGTGCCAGCAGGCCCCCGGCGGGAATGGCGAACACTGAAGCTTTCTTT.

The genes are TRBV9 and TRBJ1-2, with a weak D call TRBD1 (6 bases). Per germline, CDR1 SGDLS and CDR2 YYNGEE. The CDR3 covers 18 residues. The ends were cut back, 7 bases at V and 0 bases at J, with 25 bases in the middle. The DNA for the CDR3 is TGTGCCAGCCGGGGGGCCGAGATCGACGGTCCCACTAACTATGGCTACACCTTC. Its protein product is CASRGAEIDGPTNYGYTF.

As regards this clone: Other nucleotide sequences in the sample specify the same CDR3. The chain couples TRBV7-2 to TRBJ2-5; the D gene is possibly TRBD2 (6 bases). Germline V CDR1 and CDR2: SGHTA, FQGNSA. The CDR3 runs to 14 residues. V lost 3 bases and J 5 bases, leaving 13 bases between the germline ends. The CDR3 loop reads CASSFQAGGETQYF. CDR3 DNA sequence: TGTGCCAGCAGCTTCCAGGCCGGGGGTGAGACCCAGTACTTC.

This clone turned up a few times. This sequence joins TRBV7-9 and TRBJ1-4; D uncertain. The germline V and J ends were trimmed by 7 bases and 8 bases, with 14 bases remaining between them. CDR3 length equals 13 residues. Germline CDR1 SEHNR, CDR2 FQNEAQ (reference sequence). The CDR3 protein is CASIRRDSEKLFF. The CDR3 nucleotides are TGTGCCAGCATCCGCCGAGATAGCGAAAAACTGTTTTTT.

This chain joins TRBV6-5 and TRBJ1-2; D unclear. Trimming took off 5 bases at V and 8 bases at J, with 21 bases between the two ends. Germline CDR1 is MNHEY and CDR2 is SVGAGI. This CDR3 contains 15 residues. In nucleotides, the CDR3 is TGTGCCAGCAGTCTCCTTCGGGCGGGCCTTGGGGGCTACACCTTC. This gives the protein CASSLLRAGLGGYTF.

This clone occurred once. This chain joins TRBV6-5 and TRBJ2-5, with D unclear. Trimming took off 2 bases at V and 7 bases at J, with 5 bases between the two ends. Germline CDR1 reads MNHEY; CDR2 reads SVGAGI. The length of the CDR3 is 11 residues. CDR3 sequence (DNA): TGTGCCAGCAGTTACGCCGGGACCCAGTACTTC. It yields the protein CASSYAGTQYF.